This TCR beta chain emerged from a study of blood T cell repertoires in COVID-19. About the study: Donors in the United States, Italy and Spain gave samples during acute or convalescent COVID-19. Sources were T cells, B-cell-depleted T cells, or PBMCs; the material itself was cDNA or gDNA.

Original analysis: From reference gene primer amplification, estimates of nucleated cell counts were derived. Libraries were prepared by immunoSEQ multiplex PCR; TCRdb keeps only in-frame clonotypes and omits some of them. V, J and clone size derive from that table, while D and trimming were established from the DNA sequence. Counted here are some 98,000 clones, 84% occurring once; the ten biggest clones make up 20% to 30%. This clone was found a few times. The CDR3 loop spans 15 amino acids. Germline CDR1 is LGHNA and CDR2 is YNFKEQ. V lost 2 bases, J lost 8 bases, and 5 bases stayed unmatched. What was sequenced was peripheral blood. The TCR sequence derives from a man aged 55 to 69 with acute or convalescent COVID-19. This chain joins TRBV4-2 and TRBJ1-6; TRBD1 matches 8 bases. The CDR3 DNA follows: TGTGCCAGCAGCCAAACCACAGGGGGGGATTCACCCCTCCACTTT. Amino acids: CASSQTTGGDSPLHF.